This is a list of T cell receptor beta chains from one sample in a study of blood T cell repertoires in COVID-19. Repertoires were generated with immunoSEQ multiplex PCR, while TCRdb's copy carries only in-frame clones and drops some. The table lists around 230,000 clones, roughly 80% of them singletons. Sequenced material: peripheral blood. The receptors come from a woman older than 75 with acute or convalescent COVID-19. CDR3s include the opening cysteine and the closing phenylalanine or tryptophan. D genes are given only for firm matches. Size is omitted from some rows. Given values are once, few, many or a class for expanded clones.

D gene	V gene	J gene	clone size	CDR3 length	CDR3 DNA	CDR3 protein
-	TRBV5-1	TRBJ2-5	-	12	TGCGCCAGCAACAGAAATCAAGAGACCCAGTACTTC	CASNRNQETQYF
TRBD1	TRBV6-5	TRBJ1-6	-	14	TGTGCCAGCAGTTCCTGGACAGGGGGCTCACCCCTCCACTTT	CASSSWTGGSPLHF
TRBD1	TRBV6-5	TRBJ1-3	-	14	TGTGCCAGCACACGGGACAGGGACCGAAACACCATATATTTT	CASTRDRDRNTIYF
TRBD1	TRBV2	TRBJ1-2	-	13	TGTGCCAGCGGACAGGGGAATAACTATGGCTACACCTTC	CASGQGNNYGYTF
TRBD2	TRBV15	TRBJ2-1	once	15	TGTGCCACCAGCAGAGAGGGATACCGGGAGGATGAGCAGTTCTTC	CATSREGYREDEQFF
-	TRBV19	TRBJ1-6	-	15	TGTGCCAGTAGTATCCCAGGGGCGCCTAATTCACCCCTCCACTTT	CASSIPGAPNSPLHF
-	TRBV19	TRBJ2-2	-	14	TGTGCCAGTAGTATAGACAGGGGGGCCGGGGAGCTGTTTTTT	CASSIDRGAGELFF
-	TRBV5-5	TRBJ2-7	-	14	TGTGCCAGCAGCGTGCTGGCAGGGAACTACGAGCAGTACTTC	CASSVLAGNYEQYF
-	TRBV3-1/TRBV3-2	TRBJ2-3	-	12	TGTGCCAGCAGCCTCCCCGGAGGTACGCAGTATTTT	CASSLPGGTQYF
-	TRBV19	TRBJ1-5	-	20	TGTGCCAGTAGTATCCCTCTCCGGGACAATAGTGTTAGGAGCAATCAGCCCCAGCATTTT	CASSIPLRDNSVRSNQPQHF
-	TRBV3-1/TRBV3-2	TRBJ1-1	-	15	TGTGCCAGCAGCCAAACTATACCGCGGAACACTGAAGCTTTCTTT	CASSQTIPRNTEAFF
-	TRBV5-1	TRBJ1-4	few	13	TGCGCCAGCAGCTTGGAACAGGGTGATTCCCTGTTTTTT	CASSLEQGDSLFF
-	TRBV28	TRBJ1-5	-	14	TGTGCCAGCAAGGGGGAGAGTGGGGGTCAGCCCCAGCATTTT	CASKGESGGQPQHF
-	TRBV9	TRBJ1-4	-	16	TGTGCCAGCAGCTCAAGCCCGGGTGGAGTGAATGAAAAACTGTTTTTT	CASSSSPGGVNEKLFF
-	TRBV2	TRBJ1-2	-	9	TGTGCCAGCGGGGGGGGTTACACCTTC	CASGGGYTF
TRBD1	TRBV15	TRBJ1-5	-	14	TGTGCCACCGCGAGGGACAGATCAAATCAGCCCCAGCATTTT	CATARDRSNQPQHF
-	TRBV15	TRBJ2-7	-	16	TGTGCCACCAGCAGAGGGGCCAGGGCCGGTACCTACGAGCAGTACTTC	CATSRGARAGTYEQYF
-	TRBV19	TRBJ2-1	-	19	TGTGCCAGTAGTAGGGGCCCTACAGGCGACCTAAGCTCCTACAATGAGCAGTTCTTC	CASSRGPTGDLSSYNEQFF
TRBD1	TRBV15	TRBJ1-6	-	17	TGTGCCACCAGCAGAGATCTAACAGGGGGCTATAATTCACCCCTCCACTTT	CATSRDLTGGYNSPLHF
TRBD1	TRBV18	TRBJ2-3	once	15	TGTGCCAGCTCCCTCTCAGGGGGCGGCTCAGATACGCAGTATTTT	CASSLSGGGSDTQYF
TRBD1	TRBV5-1	TRBJ1-3	-	15	TGCGCCAGCAGCTTGGAGGGGGCGTCTGGAAACACCATATATTTT	CASSLEGASGNTIYF
-	TRBV15	TRBJ2-5	-	14	TGTGCCACCAGCAGAGTCGGACAGCAAGAGACCCAGTACTTC	CATSRVGQQETQYF
TRBD2	TRBV7-2	TRBJ2-1	-	15	TGTGCCAGCAGCGACCGACTAGCGGGGGGAGGTGAGCAGTTCTTC	CASSDRLAGGGEQFF
-	TRBV4-1	TRBJ1-1	few	16	TGCGCCAGCAGCCCCGAAGAGGGGGACATCGGCACTGAAGCTTTCTTT	CASSPEEGDIGTEAFF
TRBD1	TRBV2	TRBJ1-1	-	14	TGTGCCAGCAGGGGGGGACAGATGAACACTGAAGCTTTCTTT	CASRGGQMNTEAFF
TRBD2	TRBV7-3	TRBJ2-1	-	16	TGTGCCAGCAGCGCGGGACTAGCGGGGGGTAGGAATGAGCAGTTCTTC	CASSAGLAGGRNEQFF
TRBD1	TRBV5-1	TRBJ1-4	-	17	TGCGCCAGCAGCTCACAGGGGCCTCTCCCAACTAATGAAAAACTGTTTTTT	CASSSQGPLPTNEKLFF
TRBD1	TRBV2	TRBJ1-1	few	14	TGTGCCAGCAATGATGGGACAGGGAACACTGAAGCTTTCTTT	CASNDGTGNTEAFF
TRBD1	TRBV6-6	TRBJ2-3	-	15	TGTGCCAGCAGCCCCGGACAGGGTTATTTGGATACGCAGTATTTT	CASSPGQGYLDTQYF
-	TRBV3-1/TRBV3-2	TRBJ1-2	-	13	TGTGCCAGCAGCCACACAAAGATCTATGGCTACACCTTC	CASSHTKIYGYTF
TRBD1	TRBV3-1/TRBV3-2	TRBJ2-2	-	15	TGTGCCAGCAGCCAAGGACAGGGGGCACACGGGGAGCTGTTTTTT	CASSQGQGAHGELFF
TRBD1	TRBV5-1	TRBJ2-5	-	16	TGCGCCAGTACCCTTTTCGGGACAGGGAATACGGAGACCCAGTACTTC	CASTLFGTGNTETQYF
-	TRBV7-9	TRBJ2-5	-	14	TGTGCCAGCAGCTTAGGGACAGTCCAAGAGACCCAGTACTTC	CASSLGTVQETQYF
-	TRBV12-3/TRBV12-4	TRBJ1-2	once	13	TGTGCCAGCAGTTTAAAGGGAGGGACTGGCTACACCTTC	CASSLKGGTGYTF
TRBD2	TRBV20-1	TRBJ2-3	few	14	TGCAGTGCTAGTGGCGGGGGGGCAACAGATACGCAGTATTTT	CSASGGGATDTQYF
-	TRBV13	TRBJ2-3	-	12	TGTGCCAGCAGCTTACGGACAGATACGCAGTATTTT	CASSLRTDTQYF
-	TRBV6-2/TRBV6-3	TRBJ1-5	-	14	TGTGCCAGCAGCGCCTCAGGGTACGGTCAGCCCCAGCATTTT	CASSASGYGQPQHF
-	TRBV5-1	TRBJ2-5	-	15	TGCGCCAGCAGCTCCGGGGGGCCGGGGCAAGAGACCCAGTACTTC	CASSSGGPGQETQYF
TRBD1	TRBV27	TRBJ2-7	once	16	TGTGCCAGCAGTCCCCGACGCGGACAGGGGGTCTACGAGCAGTACTTC	CASSPRRGQGVYEQYF
-	TRBV5-4	TRBJ1-3	-	15	TGTGCCAGCAGTCGGGACTGGAGCTCTGGAAACACCATATATTTT	CASSRDWSSGNTIYF
TRBD2	TRBV9	TRBJ2-3	-	16	TGTGCCAGCAGCCCAACGAGCGGGGGGATCACAGATACGCAGTATTTT	CASSPTSGGITDTQYF
-	TRBV3-1/TRBV3-2	TRBJ1-5	-	14	TGTGCCAGCAGCCAAGGCGGTTTGGATCAGCCCCAGCATTTT	CASSQGGLDQPQHF
-	TRBV5-4	TRBJ1-1	-	15	TGTGCCAGCAGCCTCCTCGACAGAAGGGGCACTGAAGCTTTCTTT	CASSLLDRRGTEAFF
TRBD1	TRBV5-5	TRBJ2-6	-	19	TGTGCCAGCAGCCCGTGGCGACGGACAGGTGCCTCTGGGGCCAACGTCCTGACTTTC	CASSPWRRTGASGANVLTF
TRBD1	TRBV9	TRBJ2-2	-	17	TGTGCCAGCAGCGTAGGTTGGGACAGGGTGGCCGACGGGGAGCTGTTTTTT	CASSVGWDRVADGELFF